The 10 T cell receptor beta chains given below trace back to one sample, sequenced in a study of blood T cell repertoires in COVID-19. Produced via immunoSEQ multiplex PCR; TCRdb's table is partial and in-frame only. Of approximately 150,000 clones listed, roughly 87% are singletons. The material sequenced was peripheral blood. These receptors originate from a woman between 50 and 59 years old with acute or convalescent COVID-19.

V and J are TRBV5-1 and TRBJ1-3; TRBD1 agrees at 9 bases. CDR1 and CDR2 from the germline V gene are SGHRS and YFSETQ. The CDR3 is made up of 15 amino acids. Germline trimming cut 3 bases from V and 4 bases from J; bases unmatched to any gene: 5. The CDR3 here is CASSWETGGGNTIYF. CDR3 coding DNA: TGCGCCAGCAGCTGGGAAACAGGGGGCGGAAACACCATATATTTT.

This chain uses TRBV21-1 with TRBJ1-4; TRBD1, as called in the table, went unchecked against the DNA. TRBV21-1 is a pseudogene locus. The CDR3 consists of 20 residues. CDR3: CASSKVLTGTGFGTNEKLFF. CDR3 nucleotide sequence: TGTGCCAGCAGCAAAGTCTTGACAGGGACCGGGTTCGGGACTAATGAAAAACTGTTTTTT.

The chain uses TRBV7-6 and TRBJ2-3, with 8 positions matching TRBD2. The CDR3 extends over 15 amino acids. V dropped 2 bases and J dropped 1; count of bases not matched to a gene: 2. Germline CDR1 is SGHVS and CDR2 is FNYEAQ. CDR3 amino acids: CASSLPAGGTDTQYF. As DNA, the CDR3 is TGTGCCAGCAGCTTACCAGCGGGGGGCACAGATACGCAGTATTTT.

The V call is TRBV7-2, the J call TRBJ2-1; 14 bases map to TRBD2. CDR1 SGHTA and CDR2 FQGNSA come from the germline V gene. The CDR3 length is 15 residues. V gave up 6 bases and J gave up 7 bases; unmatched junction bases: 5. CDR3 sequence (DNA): TGTGCCAGCAGAACGACTAGCGGGGGGGTAAATGAGCAGTTCTTC. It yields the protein CASRTTSGGVNEQFF.

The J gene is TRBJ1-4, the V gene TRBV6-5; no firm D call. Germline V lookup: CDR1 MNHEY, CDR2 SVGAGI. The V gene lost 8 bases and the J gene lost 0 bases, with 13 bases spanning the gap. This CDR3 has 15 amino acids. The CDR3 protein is CASEALLATNEKLFF. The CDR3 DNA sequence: TGTGCCAGCGAAGCCCTCCTAGCAACTAATGAAAAACTGTTTTTT.

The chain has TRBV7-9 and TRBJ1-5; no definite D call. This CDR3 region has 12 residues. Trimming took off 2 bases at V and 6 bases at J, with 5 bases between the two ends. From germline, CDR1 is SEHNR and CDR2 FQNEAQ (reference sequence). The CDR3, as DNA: TGTGCCAGCAGCTTATCATCTCAGCCCCAGCATTTT. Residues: CASSLSSQPQHF. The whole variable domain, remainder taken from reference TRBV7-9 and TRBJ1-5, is DTGVSQNPRHKITKRGQNVTFRCDPISEHNRLYWYRQTLGQGPEFLTYFQNEAQLEKSRLLSDRFSAERPKGSFSTLEIQRTEQGDSAMYLCASSLSSQPQHFGDGTRLSIL.

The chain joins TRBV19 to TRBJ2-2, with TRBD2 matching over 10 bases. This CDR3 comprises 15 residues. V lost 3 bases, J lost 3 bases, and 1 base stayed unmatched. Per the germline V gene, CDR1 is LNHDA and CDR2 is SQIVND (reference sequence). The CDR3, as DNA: TGTGCCAGTAGTATTCTAGCGGGAGACACCGGGGAGCTGTTTTTT. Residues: CASSILAGDTGELFF.

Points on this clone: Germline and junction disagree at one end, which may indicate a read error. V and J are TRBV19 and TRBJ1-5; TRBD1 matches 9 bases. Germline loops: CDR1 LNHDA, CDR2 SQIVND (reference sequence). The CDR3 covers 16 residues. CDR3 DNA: TGTGCCAGTAGTCCAGGGTTTACAGGGGGCAAACAGCCCCAGCATTTT. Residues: CASSPGFTGGKQPQHF.

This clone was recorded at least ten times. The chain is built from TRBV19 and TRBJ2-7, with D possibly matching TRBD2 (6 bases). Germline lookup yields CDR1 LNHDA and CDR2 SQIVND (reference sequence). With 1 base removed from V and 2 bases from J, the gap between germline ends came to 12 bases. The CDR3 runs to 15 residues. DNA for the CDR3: TGTGCCAGTAGTATAGCGCGGGAAGAAACCTACGAGCAGTACTTC. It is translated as CASSIAREETYEQYF. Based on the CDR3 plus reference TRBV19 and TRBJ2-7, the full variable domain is DGGITQSPKYLFRKEGQNVTLSCEQNLNHDAMYWYRQDPGQGLRLIYYSQIVNDFQKGDIAEGYSVSREKKESFPLTVTSAQKNPTAFYLCASSIAREETYEQYFGPGTRLTVT.

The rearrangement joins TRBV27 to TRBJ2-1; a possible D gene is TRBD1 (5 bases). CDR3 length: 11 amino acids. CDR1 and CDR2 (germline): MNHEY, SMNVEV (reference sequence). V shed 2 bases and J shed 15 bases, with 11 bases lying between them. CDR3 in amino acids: CASSLRGLRFF. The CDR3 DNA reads TGTGCCAGCAGTTTAAGGGGCCTTCGGTTCTTC.